Below, 3 T cell receptor beta chains from the same sample are listed, as sequenced in a study of blood T cell repertoires in COVID-19 (dated by TCRdb to about 2020). The receptor library was made with the immunoSEQ multiplex PCR assay. TCRdb mirrors the immuneACCESS table, restricted to in-frame sequences. Some clones are absent from its copies; in checked studies, under half trace to an unresolved V gene, and the reason for the others is unknown. The sample table records roughly 500,000 clones; 80% to 90% of these occur just once. The ten largest clones represent 3% to 3.5% of the sample. Input material: peripheral blood. The receptors were gathered from a human donor in a cohort sampled during active COVID-19.

This rearrangement joins TRBV5-4 to TRBJ1-6; D might be TRBD1 (5 bases). V lost 4 bases and J lost 7, with 15 bases in between. The germline gives CDR1 SGHNT, CDR2 YYREEE (reference sequence). The CDR3 covers 15 residues. The CDR3 DNA reads as TGTGCCAGCAGCGGAACTCAGGGTGGGAATTCACCCCTCCACTTT. It yields the protein CASSGTQGGNSPLHF.

The table lists this clone with a count of one. The chain combines TRBV9 with TRBJ2-7; possible D gene TRBD2, 6 bases. This CDR3 has 15 amino acids. The V gene lost 2 bases and the J gene lost 3 bases, with 15 bases spanning the gap. Germline values: CDR1 SGDLS, CDR2 YYNGEE. The CDR3 region has the DNA TGTGCCAGCAGCGTGGGGGGAGCCCACATCTACGAGCAGTACTTC. It codes for CASSVGGAHIYEQYF.

Only a few counts were recorded for this clone. V gene TRBV2 combines with J gene TRBJ2-3; 8 bases fit TRBD1. Germline trimming cut 5 bases from V and 5 bases from J; bases unmatched to any gene: 6. Germline assignment: CDR1 SNHLY and CDR2 FYNNEI. This CDR3 contains 14 residues. DNA of the CDR3: TGTGCCAGCAGTCTTGGACAGGGTGGAGATACGCAGTATTTT. This sequence encodes CASSLGQGGDTQYF.